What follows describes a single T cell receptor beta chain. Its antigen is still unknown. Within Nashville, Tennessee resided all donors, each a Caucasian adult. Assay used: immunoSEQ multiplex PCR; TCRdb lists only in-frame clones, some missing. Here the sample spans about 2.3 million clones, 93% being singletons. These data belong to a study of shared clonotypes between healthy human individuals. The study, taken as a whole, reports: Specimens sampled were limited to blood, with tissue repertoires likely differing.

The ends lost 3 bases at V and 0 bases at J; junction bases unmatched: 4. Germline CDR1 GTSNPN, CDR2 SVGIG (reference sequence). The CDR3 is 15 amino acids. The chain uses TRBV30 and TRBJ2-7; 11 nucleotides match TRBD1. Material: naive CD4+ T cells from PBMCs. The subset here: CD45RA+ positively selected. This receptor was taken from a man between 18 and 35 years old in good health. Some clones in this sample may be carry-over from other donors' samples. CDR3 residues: CAWSAGTGGSYEQYF. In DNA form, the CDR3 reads TGTGCCTGGAGCGCCGGGACAGGGGGCTCCTACGAGCAGTACTTC.